One and the same sample provided the 3 T cell receptor beta chains below, sequenced in a study of a mutant IDH1 vaccine in newly diagnosed glioma. The time point: week 5, during vaccination. Each dose of the vaccine consisted of 300 ug of mutant IDH1 20-mer peptide, with topical imiquimod. For these receptors, no antigen is known. Sequenced by immunoSEQ multiplex PCR; TCRdb stores in-frame clones only, minus some. The sample shows about 28,000 clones, approximately 88% of them seen only once. The starting material was PBMCs, obtained from a glioma patient whose treatment included an IDH1 peptide vaccine. Receptors originate from a man aged 18 to 30 with glioma.

The V gene is TRBV6-1, the J gene TRBJ1-3, with 8 bases that match TRBD1. V lost 4 bases to trimming and J lost 0 bases; unmatched junction nucleotides: 5. The CDR3 extends over 16 amino acids. Per the germline V gene, CDR1 is MNHNS and CDR2 is SASEGT. The CDR3 loop reads CASSGTGLSSGNTIYF. The CDR3, as DNA: TGTGCCAGCAGTGGGACAGGGCTGAGCTCTGGAAACACCATATATTTT.

The chain has TRBV5-1 and TRBJ2-7, with no clear D. CDR1 and CDR2 (germline): SGHRS, YFSETQ. There are 13 residues in the CDR3. Trimming took off 1 base at V and 3 bases at J, with 8 bases between the two ends. The CDR3 bases are TGCGCCAGCAGCTTGTGGGCTAGCTACGAGCAGTACTTC. This sequence encodes CASSLWASYEQYF.

This chain joins TRBV9 and TRBJ1-4, with D hard to call. Trimming took 4 bases from V and 6 from J, leaving 16 bases between them. The CDR3 covers 15 residues. CDR1 is SGDLS, CDR2 YYNGEE, per germline. The CDR3 nucleotides are TGTGCCAGCAGCCCCGGGAGGGCGCGGGATGAAAAACTGTTTTTT. Its translation is CASSPGRARDEKLFF.